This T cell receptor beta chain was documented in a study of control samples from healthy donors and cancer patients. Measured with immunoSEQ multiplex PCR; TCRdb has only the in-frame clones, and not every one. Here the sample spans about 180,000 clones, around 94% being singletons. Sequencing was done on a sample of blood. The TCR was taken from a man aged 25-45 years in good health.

CDR3 in DNA: TGTGCCAGCAGCTCCCTGGGACAGGGAACCTACGAGCAGTACTTC. Translating gives CASSSLGQGTYEQYF. The chain carries TRBV7-6 and TRBJ2-7, with 9 bases matching TRBD1. The CDR3 has 15 residues. The germline CDR1 and CDR2 sequences are SGHVS and FNYEAQ. The trim removed 4 bases at V and 2 bases at J, leaving 6 bases unmatched.